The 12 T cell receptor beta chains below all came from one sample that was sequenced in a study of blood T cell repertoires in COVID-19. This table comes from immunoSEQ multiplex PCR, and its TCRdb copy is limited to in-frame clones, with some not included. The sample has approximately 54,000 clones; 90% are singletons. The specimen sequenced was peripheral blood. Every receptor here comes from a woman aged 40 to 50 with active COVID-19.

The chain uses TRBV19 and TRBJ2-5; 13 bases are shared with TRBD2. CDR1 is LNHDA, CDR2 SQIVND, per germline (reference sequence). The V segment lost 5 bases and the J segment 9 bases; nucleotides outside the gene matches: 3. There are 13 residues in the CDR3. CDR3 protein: CASSVTSGGSQYF. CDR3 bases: TGTGCCAGTAGTGTGACTAGCGGGGGGTCCCAGTACTTC.

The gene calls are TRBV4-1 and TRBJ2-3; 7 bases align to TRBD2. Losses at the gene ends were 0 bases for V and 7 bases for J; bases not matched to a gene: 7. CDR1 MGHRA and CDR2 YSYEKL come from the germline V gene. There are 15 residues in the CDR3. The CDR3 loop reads CASSQDRGGENTQYF. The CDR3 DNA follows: TGCGCCAGCAGCCAAGATCGGGGAGGGGAGAATACGCAGTATTTT.

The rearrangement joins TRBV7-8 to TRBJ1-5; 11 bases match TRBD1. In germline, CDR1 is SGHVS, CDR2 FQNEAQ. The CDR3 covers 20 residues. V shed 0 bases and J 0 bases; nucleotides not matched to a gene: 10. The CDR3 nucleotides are TGTGCCAGCAGCTTAGCGCTTCTGGGACAGGGGGGATATAGCAATCAGCCCCAGCATTTT. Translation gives CASSLALLGQGGYSNQPQHF.

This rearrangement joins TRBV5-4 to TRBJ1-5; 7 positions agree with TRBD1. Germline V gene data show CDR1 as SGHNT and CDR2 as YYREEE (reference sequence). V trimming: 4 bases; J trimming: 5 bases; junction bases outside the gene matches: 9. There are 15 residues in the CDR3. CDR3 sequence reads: CASSPGTAKDQPQHF. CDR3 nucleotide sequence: TGTGCCAGCAGCCCTGGGACAGCAAAAGATCAGCCCCAGCATTTT.

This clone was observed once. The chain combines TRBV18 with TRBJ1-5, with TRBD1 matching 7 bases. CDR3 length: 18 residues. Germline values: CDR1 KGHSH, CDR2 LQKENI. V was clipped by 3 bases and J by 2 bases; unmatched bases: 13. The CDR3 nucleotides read TGTGCCAGCTCACCCCCGTCGTTACCTGGACAGGGCAATCAGCCCCAGCATTTT. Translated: CASSPPSLPGQGNQPQHF.

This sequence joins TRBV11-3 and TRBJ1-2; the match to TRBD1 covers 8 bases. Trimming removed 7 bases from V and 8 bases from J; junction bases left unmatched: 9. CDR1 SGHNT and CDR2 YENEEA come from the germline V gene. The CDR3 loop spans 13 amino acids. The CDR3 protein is CASKGTGGRGYTF. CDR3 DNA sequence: TGTGCCAGCAAAGGTACAGGGGGTCGGGGCTACACCTTC.

CDR3 in DNA: TGTGCCAGCAGCCAAGCCGGGACAGGGGGCGAGCAGTACTTC. Amino acids: CASSQAGTGGEQYF. This chain uses TRBV3-1 (or the pseudogene TRBV3-2) with TRBJ2-7, with 11 nucleotides matching TRBD1. CDR1 is LGHDT, CDR2 YNNKEL, per germline (reference sequence). There are 14 residues in the CDR3. V lost 1 base to trimming and J lost 6 bases; unmatched junction nucleotides: 2.

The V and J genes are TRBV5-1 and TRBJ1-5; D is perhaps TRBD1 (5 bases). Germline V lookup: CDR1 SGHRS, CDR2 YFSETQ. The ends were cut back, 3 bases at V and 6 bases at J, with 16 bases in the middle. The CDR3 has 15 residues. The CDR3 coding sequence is TGCGCCAGCAGCTGGGCGGGGGGAAAAGGTCAGCCCCAGCATTTT. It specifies CASSWAGGKGQPQHF.

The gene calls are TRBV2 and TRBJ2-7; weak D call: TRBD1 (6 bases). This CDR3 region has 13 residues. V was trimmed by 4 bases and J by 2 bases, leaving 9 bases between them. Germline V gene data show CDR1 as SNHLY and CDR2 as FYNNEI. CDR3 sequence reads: CASSGTAPYEQYF. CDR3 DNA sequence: TGTGCCAGCAGTGGGACAGCCCCCTACGAGCAGTACTTC.

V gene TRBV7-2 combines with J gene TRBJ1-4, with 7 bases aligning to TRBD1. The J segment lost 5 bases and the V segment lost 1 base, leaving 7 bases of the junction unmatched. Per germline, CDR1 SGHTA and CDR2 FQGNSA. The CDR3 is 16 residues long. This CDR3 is CASSLDRGSRNEKLFF. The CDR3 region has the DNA TGTGCCAGCAGCTTAGACAGGGGCAGTCGGAATGAAAAACTGTTTTTT. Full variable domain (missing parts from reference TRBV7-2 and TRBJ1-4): GAGVSQSPSNKVTEKGKDVELRCDPISGHTALYWYRQSLGQGLEFLIYFQGNSAPDKSGLPSDRFSAERTGGSVSTLTIQRTQQEDSAVYLCASSLDRGSRNEKLFFGSGTQLSVL.

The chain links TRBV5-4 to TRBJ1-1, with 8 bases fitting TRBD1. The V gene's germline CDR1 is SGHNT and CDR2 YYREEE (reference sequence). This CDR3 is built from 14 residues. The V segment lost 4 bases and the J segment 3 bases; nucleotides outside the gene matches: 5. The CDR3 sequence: CASSPRGPDTEAFF. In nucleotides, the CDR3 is TGTGCCAGCAGCCCCAGGGGGCCGGACACTGAAGCTTTCTTT.

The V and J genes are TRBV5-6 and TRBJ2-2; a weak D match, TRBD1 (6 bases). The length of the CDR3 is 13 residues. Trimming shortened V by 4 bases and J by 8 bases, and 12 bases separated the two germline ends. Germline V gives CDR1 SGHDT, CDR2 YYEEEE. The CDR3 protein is CASSTRGSGELFF. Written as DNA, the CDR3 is TGTGCCAGCAGCACCAGGGGATCGGGGGAGCTGTTTTTT.